The T cell receptor (beta chain) under discussion was sequenced for a study of a mutant IDH1 vaccine in newly diagnosed glioma (dated by TCRdb to the early 2020s). About the study as a whole: Patients were given eight vaccinations, in weeks 1, 3, 5, 7, 11, 15, 19 and 23, which matched visits V03 through V10. Vaccination was initiated 4-6 weeks after radiotherapy alone, or concurrently with temozolomide cycles in the chemotherapy-containing groups. The approximately 32 treated patients were approximately 62% male and roughly 40% female, with a mean age of roughly 40 years. Before enrollment, most patients had been given radiochemotherapy with temozolomide as standard therapy, while the rest had received either radiotherapy alone or temozolomide alone. Peripheral blood samples were drawn at six visits, namely V03 (baseline), V05, V07, V10, V12 and V13. Longitudinal TCRB deep sequencing was done for 25 to 30 treated patients, wherever samples were available for exploratory analyses.

Beyond this particular receptor, the publication reports: Availability determined which PBMC samples were chosen for TCRB deep sequencing. It was noted by the authors that analyses of patient blood samples could not be reproduced owing to sample limitations. Pseudoprogression seemed to be unrelated to changes in the top peripheral T cell clonotypes found by TCRB sequencing. Immune responses induced by the vaccine were seen in around 93% of patients across multiple MHC alleles.

In the paper's terms, the time point label means: week 5, during vaccination. Each vaccine dose was 300 ug of a 20-mer mutant IDH1 peptide in Montanide, given subcutaneously with topical imiquimod. Newly diagnosed WHO grade 3 or 4 IDH1-mutant astrocytomas showing loss of nuclear ATRX were present in the donors. The samples were drawn from NOA16, a multicentre, single-arm, open-label phase I trial in Germany that tested a mutant IDH1 peptide vaccine in humans for the first time. The DNeasy Blood and Tissue Kit was used to extract genomic DNA from EDTA blood for TCRB sequencing. Remarks on this clone: Its antigen is still unknown. Per-base quality was not reported, and no clone a single base away is much larger than it.

Per the germline V gene (reference sequence), SEHNR is the CDR1 and FQNEAQ is the CDR2. Its CDR3 holds 15 amino acids, cysteine through phenylalanine. Here the CDR3 DNA is all that survives: 45 bases in frame from base 1. V is cut back by 5 bases and J by 7 bases, with 10 bases in the junction unmatched. Library preparation employed the immunoSEQ multiplex PCR assay. Rearranged TCR beta chain sequences were amplified with the hsTCRB Kit following the manufacturer's protocol. Sequencing of TCRB libraries was carried out on an Illumina MiSeq. For the original study's pipeline: The proprietary platform of the kit vendor was used for demultiplexing, trimming and gene mapping. Entries here come from immuneACCESS through TCRdb and include only in-frame sequences with V and J called. Some clones fail to appear in such tables; in the studies checked, an unresolved V gene covers under half of the shortfall, and the cause of the remainder is unknown. That table furnishes V, J and clone size, whereas the DNA furnished D and trimming. In all, the sample holds over 50,000 clones, and 80% to 90% of those were seen once. The top ten constitute about 4.6% of the sample.

This receptor was taken from a woman aged 40 to 49 with glioma. Here the chain combines TRBV7-9 and TRBJ2-5; 10 middle bases align to TRBD2. The sample in question was PBMCs, obtained from a glioma patient whose treatment included an IDH1 peptide vaccine. CDR3 region: CASSTSGAGPRTQYF. The bases are TGTGCCAGCAGCACTAGCGGGGCGGGACCGAGGACCCAGTACTTC.